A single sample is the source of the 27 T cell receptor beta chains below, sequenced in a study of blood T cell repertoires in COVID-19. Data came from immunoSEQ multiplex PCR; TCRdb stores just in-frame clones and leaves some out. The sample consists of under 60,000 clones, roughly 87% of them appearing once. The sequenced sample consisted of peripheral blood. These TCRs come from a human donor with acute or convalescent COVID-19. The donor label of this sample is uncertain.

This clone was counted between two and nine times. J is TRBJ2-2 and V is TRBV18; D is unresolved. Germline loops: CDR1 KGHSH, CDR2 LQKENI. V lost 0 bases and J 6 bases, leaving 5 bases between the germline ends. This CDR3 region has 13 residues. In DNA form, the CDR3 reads TGTGCCAGCTCACCACCGTCGGCCGGGGAGCTGTTTTTT. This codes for CASSPPSAGELFF.

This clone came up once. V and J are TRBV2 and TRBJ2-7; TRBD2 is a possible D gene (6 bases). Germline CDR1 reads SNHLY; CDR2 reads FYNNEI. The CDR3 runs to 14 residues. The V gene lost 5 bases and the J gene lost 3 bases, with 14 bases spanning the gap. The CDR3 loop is CASSQRGGIYEQYF. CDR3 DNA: TGTGCCAGCAGTCAGAGGGGAGGAATCTACGAGCAGTACTTC.

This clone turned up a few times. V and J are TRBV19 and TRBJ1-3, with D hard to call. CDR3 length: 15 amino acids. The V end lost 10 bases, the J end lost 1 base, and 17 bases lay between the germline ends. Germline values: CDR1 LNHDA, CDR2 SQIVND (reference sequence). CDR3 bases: TGTGCCACCCACAACCCGGGCGGGTCTGGAAACACCATATATTTT. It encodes CATHNPGGSGNTIYF.

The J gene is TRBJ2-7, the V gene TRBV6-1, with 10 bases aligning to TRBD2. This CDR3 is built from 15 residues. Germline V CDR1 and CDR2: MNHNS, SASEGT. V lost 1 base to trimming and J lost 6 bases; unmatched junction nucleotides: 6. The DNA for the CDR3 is TGTGCCAGCAGTGAAGTTGGGCTAGCGGGAGCCGAGCAGTACTTC. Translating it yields CASSEVGLAGAEQYF.

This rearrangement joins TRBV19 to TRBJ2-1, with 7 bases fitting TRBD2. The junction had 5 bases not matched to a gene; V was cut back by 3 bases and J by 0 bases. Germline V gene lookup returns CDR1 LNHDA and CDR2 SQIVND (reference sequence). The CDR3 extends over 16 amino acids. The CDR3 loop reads CASSIGLESSYNEQFF. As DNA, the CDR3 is TGTGCCAGTAGTATCGGACTAGAGAGCTCCTACAATGAGCAGTTCTTC.

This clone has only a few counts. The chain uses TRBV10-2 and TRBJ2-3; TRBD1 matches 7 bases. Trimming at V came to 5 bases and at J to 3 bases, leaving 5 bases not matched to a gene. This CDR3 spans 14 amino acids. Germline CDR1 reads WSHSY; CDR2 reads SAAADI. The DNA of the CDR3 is TGCGCCAGCAGTTGGACAGGAACAACAGATACGCAGTATTTT. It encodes CASSWTGTTDTQYF.

CDR3 sequence: CASSQVAGGTYEQYF. The CDR3, as DNA: TGTGCCAGCAGCCAAGTAGCGGGAGGGACCTACGAGCAGTACTTC. The chain couples TRBV3-1 (or the pseudogene TRBV3-2) to TRBJ2-7; 11 nucleotides match TRBD2. This CDR3 is built from 15 residues. With V trimmed by 1 base and J by 2 bases, 1 base remained unmatched. Germline values: CDR1 LGHDT, CDR2 YNNKEL (reference sequence).

The CDR3 DNA reads TGTGCCAGCAGCTTACGATGGGGGACAGTTAGCACAGATACGCAGTATTTT. Residues: CASSLRWGTVSTDTQYF. This chain connects TRBV7-2 to TRBJ2-3, with 7 bases identical to TRBD1. The CDR3 sequence is 17 residues long. V lost 2 bases to trimming and J lost 0 bases; unmatched junction nucleotides: 8. CDR1 SGHTA and CDR2 FQGNSA come from the germline V gene. The full variable domain, in which reference TRBV7-2 and TRBJ2-3 provide the parts outside the CDR3, is GAGVSQSPSNKVTEKGKDVELRCDPISGHTALYWYRQSLGQGLEFLIYFQGNSAPDKSGLPSDRFSAERTGGSVSTLTIQRTQQEDSAVYLCASSLRWGTVSTDTQYFGPGTRLTVL.

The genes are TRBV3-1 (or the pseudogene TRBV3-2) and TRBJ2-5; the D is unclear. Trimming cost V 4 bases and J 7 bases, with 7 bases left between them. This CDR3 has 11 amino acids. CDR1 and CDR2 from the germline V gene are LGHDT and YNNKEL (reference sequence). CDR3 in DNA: TGTGCCAGCAGCCTCGAGTGGACCCAGTACTTC. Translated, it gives CASSLEWTQYF.

The DNA of the CDR3 is TGCGCCAGCAGCCCAAACCCGACGACAGGAAACACCATATATTTT. Its translation is CASSPNPTTGNTIYF. The chain uses TRBV5-1 and TRBJ1-3; no firm D call. The V end was cut by 4 bases, the J end by 4 bases, with 15 bases between. The CDR3 consists of 15 residues. Germline CDR1 and CDR2: SGHRS and YFSETQ. The whole variable domain, filled in from reference TRBV5-1 and TRBJ1-3, reads KAGVTQTPRYLIKTRGQQVTLSCSPISGHRSVSWYQQTPGQGLQFLFEYFSETQRNKGNFPGRFSGRQFSNSRSEMNVSTLELGDSALYLCASSPNPTTGNTIYFGEGSWLTVV.

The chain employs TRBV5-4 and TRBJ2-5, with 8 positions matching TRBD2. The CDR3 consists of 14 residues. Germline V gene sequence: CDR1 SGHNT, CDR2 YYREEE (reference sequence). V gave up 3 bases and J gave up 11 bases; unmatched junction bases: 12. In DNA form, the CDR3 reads TGTGCCAGCAGCTATAGCGGGGTGAATCCGAGGCAGTACTTC. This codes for CASSYSGVNPRQYF.

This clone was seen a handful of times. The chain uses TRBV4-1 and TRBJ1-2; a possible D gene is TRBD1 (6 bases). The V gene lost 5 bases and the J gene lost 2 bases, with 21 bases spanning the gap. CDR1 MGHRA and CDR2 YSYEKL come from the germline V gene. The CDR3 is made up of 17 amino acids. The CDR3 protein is CASSKPSNPTGNYGYTF. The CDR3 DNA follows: TGCGCCAGCAGCAAACCCTCTAACCCGACAGGCAACTATGGCTACACCTTC.

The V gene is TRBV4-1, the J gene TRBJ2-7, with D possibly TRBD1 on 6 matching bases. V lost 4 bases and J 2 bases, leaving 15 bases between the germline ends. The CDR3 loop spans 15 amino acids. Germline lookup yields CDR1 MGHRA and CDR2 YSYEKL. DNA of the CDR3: TGCGCCAGCAGCCCGCATAGACAGGTGGCCTACGAGCAGTACTTC. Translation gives CASSPHRQVAYEQYF.

This CDR3 is CASRPGTGGNYGYTF. The CDR3 nucleotides are TGTGCCAGCAGGCCCGGGACAGGGGGAAACTATGGCTACACCTTC. The J gene is TRBJ1-2, the V gene TRBV6-5; 11 bases line up with TRBD1. The CDR3 is 15 amino acids. Germline loops: CDR1 MNHEY, CDR2 SVGAGI. Losses at the gene ends were 6 bases for V and 2 bases for J; bases not matched to a gene: 5.

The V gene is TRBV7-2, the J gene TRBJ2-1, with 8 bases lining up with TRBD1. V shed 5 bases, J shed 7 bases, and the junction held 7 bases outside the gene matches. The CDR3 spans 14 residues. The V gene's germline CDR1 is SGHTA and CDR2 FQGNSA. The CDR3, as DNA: TGTGCCAGCAGCGAATGGACAGGGTTAAATGAGCAGTTCTTC. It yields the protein CASSEWTGLNEQFF.

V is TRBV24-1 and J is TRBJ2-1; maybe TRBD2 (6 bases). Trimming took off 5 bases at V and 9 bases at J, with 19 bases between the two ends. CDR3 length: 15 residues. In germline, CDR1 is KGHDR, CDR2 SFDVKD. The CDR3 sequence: CATSVGGPPRFEQFF. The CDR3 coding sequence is TGTGCCACCAGTGTGGGAGGACCTCCCCGCTTTGAGCAGTTCTTC.

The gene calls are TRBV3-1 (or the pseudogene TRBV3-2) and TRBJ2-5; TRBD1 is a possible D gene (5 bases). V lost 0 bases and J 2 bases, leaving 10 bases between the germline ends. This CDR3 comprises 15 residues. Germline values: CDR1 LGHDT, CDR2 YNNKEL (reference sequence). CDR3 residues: CASSQDLTEQETQYF. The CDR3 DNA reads TGTGCCAGCAGCCAAGATCTGACAGAACAAGAGACCCAGTACTTC.

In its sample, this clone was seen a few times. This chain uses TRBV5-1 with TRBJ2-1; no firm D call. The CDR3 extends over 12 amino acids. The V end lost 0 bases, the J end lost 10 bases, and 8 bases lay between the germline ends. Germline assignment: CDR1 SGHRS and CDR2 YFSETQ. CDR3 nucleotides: TGCGCCAGCAGCTTGGGACTGCGGGAGCAGTTCTTC. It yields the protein CASSLGLREQFF.

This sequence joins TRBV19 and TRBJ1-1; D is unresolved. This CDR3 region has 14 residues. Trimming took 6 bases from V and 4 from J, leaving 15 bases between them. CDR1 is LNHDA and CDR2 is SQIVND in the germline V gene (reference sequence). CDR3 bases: TGTGCCAGTAGCGGCGGATATATGGGCACTGAAGCTTTCTTT. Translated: CASSGGYMGTEAFF.

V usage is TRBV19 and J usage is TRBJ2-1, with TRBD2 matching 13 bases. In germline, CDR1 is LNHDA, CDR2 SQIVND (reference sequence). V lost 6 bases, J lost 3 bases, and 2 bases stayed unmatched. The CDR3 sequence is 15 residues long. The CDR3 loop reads CASRGLAGVYNEQFF. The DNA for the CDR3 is TGTGCCAGTAGAGGACTAGCGGGAGTCTACAATGAGCAGTTCTTC. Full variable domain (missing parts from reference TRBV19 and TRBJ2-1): DGGITQSPKYLFRKEGQNVTLSCEQNLNHDAMYWYRQDPGQGLRLIYYSQIVNDFQKGDIAEGYSVSREKKESFPLTVTSAQKNPTAFYLCASRGLAGVYNEQFFGPGTRLTVL.

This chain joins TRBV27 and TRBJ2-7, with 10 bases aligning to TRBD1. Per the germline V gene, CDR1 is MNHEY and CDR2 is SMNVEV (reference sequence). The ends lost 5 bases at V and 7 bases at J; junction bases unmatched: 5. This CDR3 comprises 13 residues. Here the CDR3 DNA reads TGTGCCAGCAGTCCGAGGACAGGGGGGGAGCAGTACGTC. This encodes CASSPRTGGEQYV.

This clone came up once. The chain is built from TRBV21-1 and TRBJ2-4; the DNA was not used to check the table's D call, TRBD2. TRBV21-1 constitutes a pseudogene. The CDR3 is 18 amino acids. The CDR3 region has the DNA TGTGCCAGCAGCAAGGTCGCTAGCGGGGGCATAGCCAAAAACATTCAGTACTTC. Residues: CASSKVASGGIAKNIQYF.

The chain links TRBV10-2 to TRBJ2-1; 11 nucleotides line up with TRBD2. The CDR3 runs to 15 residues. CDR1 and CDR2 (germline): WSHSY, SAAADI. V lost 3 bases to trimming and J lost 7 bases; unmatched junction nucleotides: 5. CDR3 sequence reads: CASSDSGGARNEQFF. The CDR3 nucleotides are TGCGCCAGCAGTGATAGCGGGGGGGCGAGGAATGAGCAGTTCTTC.

CDR3 DNA sequence: TGTGCCAGTAGCGAGGGTAATAATGAAAAACTGTTTTTT. Encoded protein: CASSEGNNEKLFF. The J gene is TRBJ1-4, the V gene TRBV19; D is uncertain. Germline V gives CDR1 LNHDA, CDR2 SQIVND (reference sequence). The V end was cut by 6 bases, the J end by 4 bases, with 9 bases between. CDR3 length: 13 amino acids. Based on the CDR3 plus reference TRBV19 and TRBJ1-4, the full variable domain is DGGITQSPKYLFRKEGQNVTLSCEQNLNHDAMYWYRQDPGQGLRLIYYSQIVNDFQKGDIAEGYSVSREKKESFPLTVTSAQKNPTAFYLCASSEGNNEKLFFGSGTQLSVL.

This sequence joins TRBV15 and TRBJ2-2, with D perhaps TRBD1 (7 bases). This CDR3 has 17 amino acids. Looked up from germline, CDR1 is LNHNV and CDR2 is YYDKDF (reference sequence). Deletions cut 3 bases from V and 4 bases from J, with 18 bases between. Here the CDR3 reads CATSSPGGGVSTGELFF. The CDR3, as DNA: TGTGCCACCAGCAGCCCAGGAGGGGGCGTAAGCACCGGGGAGCTGTTTTTT.

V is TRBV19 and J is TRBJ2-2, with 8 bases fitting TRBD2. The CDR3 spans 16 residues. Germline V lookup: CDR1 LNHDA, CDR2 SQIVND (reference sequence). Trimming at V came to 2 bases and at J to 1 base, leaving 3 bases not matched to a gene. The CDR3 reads CASSISGGQNTGELFF. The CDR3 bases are TGTGCCAGTAGTATAAGCGGGGGCCAGAACACCGGGGAGCTGTTTTTT.

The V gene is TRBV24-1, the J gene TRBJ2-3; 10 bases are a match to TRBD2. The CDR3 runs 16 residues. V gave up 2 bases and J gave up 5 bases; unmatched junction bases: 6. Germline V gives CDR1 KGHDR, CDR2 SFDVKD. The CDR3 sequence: CATSDWSSGGLDTQYF. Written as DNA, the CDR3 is TGTGCCACCAGTGATTGGTCTAGCGGGGGCCTAGATACGCAGTATTTT.